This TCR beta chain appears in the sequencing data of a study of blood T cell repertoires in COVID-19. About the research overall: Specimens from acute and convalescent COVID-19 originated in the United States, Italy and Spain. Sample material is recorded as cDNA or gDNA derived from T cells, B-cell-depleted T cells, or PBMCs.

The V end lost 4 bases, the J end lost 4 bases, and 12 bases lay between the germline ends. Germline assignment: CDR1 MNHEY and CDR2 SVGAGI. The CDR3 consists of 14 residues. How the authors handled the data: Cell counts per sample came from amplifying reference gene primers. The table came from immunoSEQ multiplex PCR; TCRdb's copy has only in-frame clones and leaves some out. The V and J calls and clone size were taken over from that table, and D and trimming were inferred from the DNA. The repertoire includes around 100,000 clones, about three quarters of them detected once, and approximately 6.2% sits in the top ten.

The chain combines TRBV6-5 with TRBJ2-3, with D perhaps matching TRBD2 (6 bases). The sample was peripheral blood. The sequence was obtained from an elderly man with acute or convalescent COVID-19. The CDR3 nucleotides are TGTGCCAGCAGTTCGACTAGTGCTTCAGATACGCAGTATTTT. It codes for CASSSTSASDTQYF.